This TCR beta chain is from a study of CD8 T cells in ankylosing spondylitis. Whole-study results and caveats: In reactive arthritis synovial fluid and blood, some motif variants had been reported before. A TCR beta motif of 8 or 9 highly homologous variants appeared characteristic of ankylosing spondylitis blood.

Each CDR3 protein gets one entry after TCRdb re-called the 5' RACE reads with MiXCR. In the table there are about 360,000 distinct CDR3 sequences, about 15% of which are singletons. As to this clonotype: As yet, its antigen is unknown.

Sequenced material: blood, either unsorted or a sorted T cell fraction (not recorded which). This TCR came from a male donor with ankylosing spondylitis or in good health (not recorded which).

The CDR3 DNA reads TGCGCCAGCAGCTTGAGCGGAGGGACAGGGTATAATTCACCCCTCCACTTT. It encodes CASSLSGGTGYNSPLHF. V usage is TRBV5-1 and J usage is TRBJ1-6; 9 nucleotides match TRBD1. This CDR3 contains 17 residues. V lost 1 base and J lost 4; bases outside the gene matches: 6. CDR1 is SGHRS, CDR2 YFSETQ, per germline.